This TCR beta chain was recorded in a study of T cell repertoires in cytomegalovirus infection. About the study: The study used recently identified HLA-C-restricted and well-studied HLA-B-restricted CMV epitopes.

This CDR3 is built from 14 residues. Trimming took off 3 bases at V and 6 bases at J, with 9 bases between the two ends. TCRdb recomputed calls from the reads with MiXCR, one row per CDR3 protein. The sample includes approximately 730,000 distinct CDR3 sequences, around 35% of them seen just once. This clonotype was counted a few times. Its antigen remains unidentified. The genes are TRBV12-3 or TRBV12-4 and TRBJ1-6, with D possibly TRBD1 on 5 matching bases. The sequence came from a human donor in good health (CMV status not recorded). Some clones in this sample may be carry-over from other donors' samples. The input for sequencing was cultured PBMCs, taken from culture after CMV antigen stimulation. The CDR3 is CASSFSQGNSPLHF. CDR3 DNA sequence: TGTGCCAGCAGTTTTAGTCAGGGTAATTCACCCCTCCACTTT.